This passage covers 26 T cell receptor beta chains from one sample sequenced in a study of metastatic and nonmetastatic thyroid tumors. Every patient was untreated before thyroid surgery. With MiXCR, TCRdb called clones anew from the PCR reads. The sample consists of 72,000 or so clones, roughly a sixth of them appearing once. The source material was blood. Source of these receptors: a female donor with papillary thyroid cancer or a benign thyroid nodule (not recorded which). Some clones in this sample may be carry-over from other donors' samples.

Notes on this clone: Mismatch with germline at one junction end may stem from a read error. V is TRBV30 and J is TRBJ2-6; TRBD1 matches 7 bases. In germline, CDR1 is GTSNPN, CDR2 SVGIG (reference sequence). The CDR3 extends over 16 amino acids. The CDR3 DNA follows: TGTGCCTGGACTCAGGGGGTTATCTCTGGGGACAACGTCATGACTTTC. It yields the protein CAWTQGVISGDNVMTF.

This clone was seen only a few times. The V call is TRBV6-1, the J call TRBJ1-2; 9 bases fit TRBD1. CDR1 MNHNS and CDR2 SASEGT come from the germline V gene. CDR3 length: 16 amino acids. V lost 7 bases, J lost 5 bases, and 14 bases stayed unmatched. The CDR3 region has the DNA TGTGCCAGCAACCCCGTTACAGGGACAGGGAGGTATGGCTACACCTTC. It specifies CASNPVTGTGRYGYTF.

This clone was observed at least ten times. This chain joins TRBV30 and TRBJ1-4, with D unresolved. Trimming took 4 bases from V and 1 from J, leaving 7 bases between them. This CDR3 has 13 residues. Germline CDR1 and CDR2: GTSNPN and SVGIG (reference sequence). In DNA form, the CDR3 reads TGTGCCTGGAATCCAGGAACTAATGAAAAACTGTTTTTT. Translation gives CAWNPGTNEKLFF.

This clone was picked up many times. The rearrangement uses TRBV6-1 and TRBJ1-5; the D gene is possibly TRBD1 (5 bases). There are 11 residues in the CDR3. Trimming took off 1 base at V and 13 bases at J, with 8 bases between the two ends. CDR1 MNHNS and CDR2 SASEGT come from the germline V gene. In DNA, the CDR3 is TGTGCCAGCAGTGAAGGGGGGACTCAGCATTTT. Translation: CASSEGGTQHF.

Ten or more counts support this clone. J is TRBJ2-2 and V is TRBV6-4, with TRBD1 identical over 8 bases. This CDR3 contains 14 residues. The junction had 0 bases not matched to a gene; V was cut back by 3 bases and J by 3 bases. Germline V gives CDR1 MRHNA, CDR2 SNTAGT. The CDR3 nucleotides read TGTGCCAGCAGTGAACAGGGGGACACCGGGGAGCTGTTTTTT. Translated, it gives CASSEQGDTGELFF.

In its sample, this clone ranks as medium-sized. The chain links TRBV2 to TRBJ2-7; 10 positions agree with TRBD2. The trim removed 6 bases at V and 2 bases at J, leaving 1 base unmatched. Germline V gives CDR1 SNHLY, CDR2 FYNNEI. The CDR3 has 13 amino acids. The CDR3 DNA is TGTGCCAGCAGGCTAGCGGGAGCCTACGAGCAGTACTTC. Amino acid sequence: CASRLAGAYEQYF.

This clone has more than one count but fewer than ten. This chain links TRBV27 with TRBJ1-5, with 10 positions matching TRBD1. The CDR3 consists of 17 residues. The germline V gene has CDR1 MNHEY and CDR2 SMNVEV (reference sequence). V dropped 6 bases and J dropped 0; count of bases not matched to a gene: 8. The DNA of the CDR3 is TGTGCCAGCAGCCGACAGGGGGCGATGAATAGCAATCAGCCCCAGCATTTT. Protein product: CASSRQGAMNSNQPQHF.

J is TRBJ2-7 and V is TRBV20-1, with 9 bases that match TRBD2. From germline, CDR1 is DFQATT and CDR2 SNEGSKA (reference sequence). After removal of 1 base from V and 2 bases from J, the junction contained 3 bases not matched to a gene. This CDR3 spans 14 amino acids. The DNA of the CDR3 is TGCAGTGCTAGAGCTAGCGGGAACCCCTACGAGCAGTACTTC. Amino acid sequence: CSARASGNPYEQYF.

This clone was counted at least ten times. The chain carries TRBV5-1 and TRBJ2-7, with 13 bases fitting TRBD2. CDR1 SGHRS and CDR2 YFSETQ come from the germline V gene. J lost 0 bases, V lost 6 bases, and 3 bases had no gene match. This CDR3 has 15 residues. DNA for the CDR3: TGCGCCAGCAACCGACTAGCGGGAGGCTCCTACGAGCAGTACTTC. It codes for CASNRLAGGSYEQYF. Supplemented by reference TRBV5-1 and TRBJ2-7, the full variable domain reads KAGVTQTPRYLIKTRGQQVTLSCSPISGHRSVSWYQQTPGQGLQFLFEYFSETQRNKGNFPGRFSGRQFSNSRSEMNVSTLELGDSALYLCASNRLAGGSYEQYFGPGTRLTVT.

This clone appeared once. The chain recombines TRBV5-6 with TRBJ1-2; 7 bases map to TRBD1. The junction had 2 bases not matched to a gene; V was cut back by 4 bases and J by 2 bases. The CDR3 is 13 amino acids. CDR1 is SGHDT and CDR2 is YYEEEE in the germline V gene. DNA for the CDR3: TGTGCCAGCAGCATGACAGGGAACTATGGCTACACCTTC. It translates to CASSMTGNYGYTF.

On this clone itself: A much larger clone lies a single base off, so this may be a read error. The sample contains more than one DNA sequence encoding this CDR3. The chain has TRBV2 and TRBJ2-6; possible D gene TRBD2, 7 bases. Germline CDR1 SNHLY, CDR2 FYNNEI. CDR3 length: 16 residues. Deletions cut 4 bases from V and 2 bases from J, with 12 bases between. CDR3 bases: TGTGCCAGCAGTGTTGCGGGGGCTCCTGGGGCCAACGTCCTGACTTTC. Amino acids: CASSVAGAPGANVLTF.

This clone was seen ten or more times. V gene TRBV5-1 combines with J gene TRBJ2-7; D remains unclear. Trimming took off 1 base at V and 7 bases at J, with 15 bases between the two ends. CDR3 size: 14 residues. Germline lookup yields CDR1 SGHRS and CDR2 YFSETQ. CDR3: CASSLNVEVREQYF. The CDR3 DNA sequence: TGCGCCAGCAGCTTGAATGTGGAAGTAAGGGAGCAGTACTTC.

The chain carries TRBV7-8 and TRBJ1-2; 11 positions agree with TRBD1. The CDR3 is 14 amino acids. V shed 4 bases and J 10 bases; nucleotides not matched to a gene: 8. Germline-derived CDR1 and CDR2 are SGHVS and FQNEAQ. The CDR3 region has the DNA TGTGCCAGCAGCTCACGGACAGGGGGCTATATCTACACCTTC. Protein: CASSSRTGGYIYTF.

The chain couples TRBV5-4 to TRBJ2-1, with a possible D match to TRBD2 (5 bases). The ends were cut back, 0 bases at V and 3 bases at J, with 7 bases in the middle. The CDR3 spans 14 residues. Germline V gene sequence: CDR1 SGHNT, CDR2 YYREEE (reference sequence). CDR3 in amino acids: CASSLAGIYNEQFF. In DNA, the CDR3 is TGTGCCAGCAGCTTGGCCGGGATCTACAATGAGCAGTTCTTC. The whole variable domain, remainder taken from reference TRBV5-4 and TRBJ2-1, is ETGVTQSPTHLIKTRGQQVTLRCSSQSGHNTVSWYQQALGQGPQFIFQYYREEENGRGNFPPRFSGLQFPNYSSELNVNALELDDSALYLCASSLAGIYNEQFFGPGTRLTVL.

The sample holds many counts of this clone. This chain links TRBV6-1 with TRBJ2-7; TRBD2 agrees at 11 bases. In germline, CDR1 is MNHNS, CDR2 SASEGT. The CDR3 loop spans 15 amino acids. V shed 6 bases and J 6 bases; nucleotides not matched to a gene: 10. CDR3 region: CASSRTGLADFEQYF. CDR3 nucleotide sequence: TGTGCCAGCAGCCGGACGGGACTAGCGGACTTCGAGCAGTACTTC.

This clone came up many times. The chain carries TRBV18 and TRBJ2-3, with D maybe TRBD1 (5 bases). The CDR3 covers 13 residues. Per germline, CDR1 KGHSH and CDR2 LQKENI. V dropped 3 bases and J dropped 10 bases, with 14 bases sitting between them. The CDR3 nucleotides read TGTGCCAGCTCACCGCCCGCAGGGTTTCCGCAGTATTTT. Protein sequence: CASSPPAGFPQYF.

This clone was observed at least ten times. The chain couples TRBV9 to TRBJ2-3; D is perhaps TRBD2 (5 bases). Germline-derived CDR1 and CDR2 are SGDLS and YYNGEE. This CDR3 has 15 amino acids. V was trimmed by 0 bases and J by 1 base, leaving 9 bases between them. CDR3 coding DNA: TGTGCCAGCAGCGTAGCTGGACTGCGCACAGATACGCAGTATTTT. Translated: CASSVAGLRTDTQYF.

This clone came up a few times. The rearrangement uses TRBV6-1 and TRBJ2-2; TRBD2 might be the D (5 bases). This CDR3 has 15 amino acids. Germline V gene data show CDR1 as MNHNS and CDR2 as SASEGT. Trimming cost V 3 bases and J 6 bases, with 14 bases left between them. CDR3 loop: CASSERARISGELFF. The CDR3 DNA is TGTGCCAGCAGTGAGCGGGCGCGTATCTCCGGGGAGCTGTTTTTT.

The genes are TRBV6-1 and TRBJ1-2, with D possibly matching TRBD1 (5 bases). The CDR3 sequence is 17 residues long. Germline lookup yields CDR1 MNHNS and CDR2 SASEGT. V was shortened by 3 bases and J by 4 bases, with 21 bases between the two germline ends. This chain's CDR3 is CASSEEGLIPSSYGYTF. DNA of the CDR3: TGTGCCAGCAGTGAGGAGGGACTCATCCCCTCAAGCTATGGCTACACCTTC.

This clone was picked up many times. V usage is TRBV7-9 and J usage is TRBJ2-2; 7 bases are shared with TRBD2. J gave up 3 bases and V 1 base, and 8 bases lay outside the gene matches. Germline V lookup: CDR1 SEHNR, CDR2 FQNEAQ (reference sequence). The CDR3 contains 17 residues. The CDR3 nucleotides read TGTGCCAGCAGCTTAGGGGAGGGCGCTTTGGACACCGGGGAGCTGTTTTTT. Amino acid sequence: CASSLGEGALDTGELFF. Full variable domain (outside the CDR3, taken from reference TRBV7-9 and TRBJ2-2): DTGVSQNPRHKITKRGQNVTFRCDPISEHNRLYWYRQTLGQGPEFLTYFQNEAQLEKSRLLSDRFSAERPKGSFSTLEIQRTEQGDSAMYLCASSLGEGALDTGELFFGEGSRLTVL.

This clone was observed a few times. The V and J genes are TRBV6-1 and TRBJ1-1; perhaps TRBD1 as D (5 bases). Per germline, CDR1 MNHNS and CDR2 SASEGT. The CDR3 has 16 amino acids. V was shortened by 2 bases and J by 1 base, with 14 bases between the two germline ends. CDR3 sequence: CASSESSGTGNTEAFF. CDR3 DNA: TGTGCCAGCAGTGAATCCTCTGGGACGGGGAACACTGAAGCTTTCTTT.

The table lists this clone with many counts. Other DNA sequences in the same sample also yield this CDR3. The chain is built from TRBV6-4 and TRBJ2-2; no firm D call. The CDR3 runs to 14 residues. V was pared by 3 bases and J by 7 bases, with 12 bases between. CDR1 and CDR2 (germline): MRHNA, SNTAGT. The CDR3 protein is CASSEGPDRGELFF. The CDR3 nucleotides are TGTGCCAGCAGTGAAGGCCCAGATCGCGGGGAGCTGTTTTTT.

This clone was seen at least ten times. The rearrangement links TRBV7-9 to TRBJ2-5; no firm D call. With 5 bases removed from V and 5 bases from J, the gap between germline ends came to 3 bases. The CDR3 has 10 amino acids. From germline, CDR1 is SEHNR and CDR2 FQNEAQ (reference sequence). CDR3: CASSRETQYF. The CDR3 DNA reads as TGTGCCAGCAGCCGTGAGACCCAGTACTTC.

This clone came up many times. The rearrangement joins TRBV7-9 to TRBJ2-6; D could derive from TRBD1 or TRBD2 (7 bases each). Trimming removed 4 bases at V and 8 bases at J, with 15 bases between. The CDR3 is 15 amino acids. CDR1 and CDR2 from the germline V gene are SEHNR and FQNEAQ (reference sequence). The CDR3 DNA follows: TGTGCCAGCAGCTCCCCGACAGGGACTACCAACGTCCTGACTTTC. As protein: CASSSPTGTTNVLTF. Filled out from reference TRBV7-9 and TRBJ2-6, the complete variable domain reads DTGVSQNPRHKITKRGQNVTFRCDPISEHNRLYWYRQTLGQGPEFLTYFQNEAQLEKSRLLSDRFSAERPKGSFSTLEIQRTEQGDSAMYLCASSSPTGTTNVLTFGAGSRLTVL.

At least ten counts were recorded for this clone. This CDR3 reads CASSPAGPEQYF. CDR3 in DNA: TGTGCCAGCAGCCCCGCGGGTCCCGAGCAGTACTTC. V gene TRBV28 combines with J gene TRBJ2-7, with D tentatively TRBD2 (5 bases). There are 12 residues in the CDR3. CDR1 and CDR2 from the germline V gene are MDHEN and SYDVKM. Trimming left V 6 bases short and J 6 bases short, with 12 bases between.

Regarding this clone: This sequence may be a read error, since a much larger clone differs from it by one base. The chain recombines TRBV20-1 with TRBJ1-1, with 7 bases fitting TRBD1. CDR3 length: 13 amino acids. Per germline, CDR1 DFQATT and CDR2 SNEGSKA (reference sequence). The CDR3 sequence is CNAEDRQNTEAFF. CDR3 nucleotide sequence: TGCAATGCTGAGGACAGGCAGAACACTGAAGCTTTCTTT.